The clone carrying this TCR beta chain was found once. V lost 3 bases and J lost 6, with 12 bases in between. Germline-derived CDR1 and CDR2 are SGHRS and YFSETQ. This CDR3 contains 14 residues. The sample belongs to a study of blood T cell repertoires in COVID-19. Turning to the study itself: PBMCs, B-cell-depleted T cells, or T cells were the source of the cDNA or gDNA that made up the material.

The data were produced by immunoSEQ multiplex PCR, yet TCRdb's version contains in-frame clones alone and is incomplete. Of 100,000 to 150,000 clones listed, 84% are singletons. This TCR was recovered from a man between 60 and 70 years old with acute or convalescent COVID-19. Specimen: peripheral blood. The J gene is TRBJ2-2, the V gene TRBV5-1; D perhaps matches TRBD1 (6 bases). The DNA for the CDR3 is TGCGCCAGCAGCTGGGGGCAGGGCCCCGGGGAGCTGTTTTTT. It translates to CASSWGQGPGELFF. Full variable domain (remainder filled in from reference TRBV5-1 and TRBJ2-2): KAGVTQTPRYLIKTRGQQVTLSCSPISGHRSVSWYQQTPGQGLQFLFEYFSETQRNKGNFPGRFSGRQFSNSRSEMNVSTLELGDSALYLCASSWGQGPGELFFGEGSRLTVL.